Here is one TCR beta chain with its context. V was pared by 2 bases and J by 2 bases, with 16 bases between. The CDR3 has 16 residues. Germline CDR1 SGHKS, CDR2 YYEKEE (reference sequence). The sample is drawn from a study of blood T cell repertoires in COVID-19. Repertoires were generated with immunoSEQ multiplex PCR, while TCRdb's copy carries only in-frame clones and drops some. The profile covers 95,000 to 150,000 clones, with 70% to 75% appearing a single time and 5.5% taken by the ten largest. The rearrangement links TRBV5-5 to TRBJ1-2; TRBD1 might be the D (6 bases). The receptor was derived from a man aged 55-75 years with acute or convalescent COVID-19. Sequenced sample: peripheral blood. The CDR3: CASSFGWAGANYGYTF. CDR3 nucleotide sequence: TGTGCCAGCAGCTTTGGATGGGCAGGGGCAAACTATGGCTACACCTTC.